The T cell receptor beta chain under discussion was sequenced for a study of early stage breast cancer tumors listed by TCRdb under 2017. Study-wide context: Of the roughly 15 invasive breast tumors, some twelve were found to be estrogen receptor-positive, progesterone receptor-positive and HER2-negative. The samples as a whole yielded 2 million to 3 million detected templates, corresponding to 1,100,000 or so unique clonotypes. About 70% of the 12 ER+/PR+/HER2- tumors were invasive ductal carcinomas, while the other four were invasive lobular carcinomas. On average, each sample had about 9.9-fold read coverage. Overall study results and their limits: Sequencing bulk genomic DNA from unsorted cells could not capture chain pairing or functional markers like CD4, CD8 and FOXP3. Enriched TCRB sequences shared across patients were mostly commonly generated sequences, unlikely to play an important role in the tumor microenvironment. Repertoires from blood and normal breast were more alike than repertoires from blood and tumor, and in about 90% of the 16 patients, comparing each tissue with blood separated tumor from normal. Because the cohort was small, a breakdown by tumor subtype could not be done. About 2.7-fold higher T cell density and higher clonality were observed in tumors than in adjacent normal breast tissue.

Two independent genomic DNA replicates were amplified for each sample, with around 0.5 ug used for blood and approximately 1.5 ug for tumor or normal breast. TCRB sequencing of genomic DNA was carried out with the ImmunoSeq Intro kit according to the manufacturer's instructions. Multiplex PCR was run for around 30 cycles using proprietary primers and spike-in control sequences for absolute quantification. Single-end 150-bp reads were used to sequence an 87-bp fragment spanning the CDR3 and the flanking V and J genes. Seven samples, each with two replicates, were multiplexed per lane of an Illumina MiSeq using version 3.0 chemistry. Per the source publication's procedure: Raw data were processed by the vendor's proprietary pipeline, with both replicates merged into one result per sample. A clonotype was defined as productive rearrangements that share the same V-gene family, CDR3 amino acid sequence and J-gene segment. Clonality was calculated as 1 minus the normalized Shannon entropy (Pielou evenness) of TCRB abundances. To estimate T cell density, the total number of templates was divided by the input cell count, which was inferred from how much DNA went in. Recon, run with its default parameters, was used to estimate overall repertoire diversity and clonality. Tumor-enriched clonotypes were defined as having over 0.1% abundance in tumor and at least 32-fold higher abundance than in normal breast. The immuneACCESS repertoire file appears here via TCRdb, limited to in-frame rearrangements. These files lack a portion of the clones; in checked studies, under half of the deficit traces to unresolved V genes, and the cause of the others is not known. V, J and clone size are taken as reported in that table, and D and trimming were inferred from the DNA itself. Within this sample are some 7,800 clones, with approximately 80% of them counted one time only. The ten largest clonotypes hold around 8.8% of the sample.

CDR1 and CDR2 were assigned from the germline V gene as MGHRA and YSYEKL. From the cysteine through the phenylalanine, the CDR3 covers 15 amino acids. Only the CDR3 DNA stays, 45 bases, in frame from base 1. V is pared back by 4 bases and J by 5 bases, with 14 bases lying between the germline termini. Taken from about 2-4 cm away from the tumor, the adjacent normal breast tissue was rinsed with PBS and kept in prechilled RNAlater. Because normal breast tissue has high lipid content and low cell density, getting sufficient DNA from normal breast tissue often required about 90-300 mg of tissue. The study profiled bulk TCR beta-chain repertoires in matched peripheral blood, tumor and adjacent normal breast tissue taken from fewer than 20 patients with early-stage breast cancer. Genomic DNA was extracted with the Qiagen AllPrep DNA/RNA Mini kit. Worth noting for this clone: It lacks a known antigen. No much larger clonotype is one base removed from it; base qualities were not supplied.

The sequence was collected from a person between 55 and 69 years old with breast cancer. Sequenced: normal breast tissue next to the tumor. This chain is built from TRBV4-1 and TRBJ2-2, and possibly TRBD2, on 6 matching bases. The sequenced DNA is TGCGCCAGCAGCCCCGGGGGTAGACGGACCGGGGAGCTGTTTTTT. It translates to CASSPGGRRTGELFF.